This T cell receptor beta chain stems from a study of CD8 T cells in Susac syndrome. Overall study findings and caveats: The number of individuals included in the study's TCR sequencing and HLA analysis was acknowledged as relatively small.

CD8+ and CD4+ T cells from blood underwent TCR beta sequencing, which was carried out in a high-throughput format. TEMRA cells were enriched by FACS, while CD8+ and CD4+ T cells were obtained through a negative isolation that was performed magnetically. An amount of RNA that ranged from roughly 0.5 to 1 ug was reverse transcribed with random hexamers. The authors amplified TCR beta CDR3 across 54 Vbeta and 13 Jbeta using immunoSEQ multiplex PCR. Using its own MiXCR run on the immunoSEQ multiplex PCR reads, TCRdb lists one record per CDR3 protein. The sample holds under 150,000 distinct CDR3 sequences; approximately 79% are singletons and the top ten take about 0.51%. In the case of this clonotype: What it binds is unknown. The conserved phenylalanine or tryptophan is not found at the CDR3 terminus, so this likely reflects a read error.

CDR3 size: 16 residues. Germline V gives CDR1 SEHNR, CDR2 FQNEAQ (reference sequence). Trimming removed 1 base from V and 5 bases from J, with 15 bases in between. The V call is TRBV7-9, the J call TRBJ1-5; D gene unclear. The sequenced material came from CD8+ T cells from PBMCs. The receptor comes from a human donor with multiple sclerosis. Here the CDR3 DNA reads TGTGCCAGCAGCTTAGTAACGGGGAGAGGCGATCAGCCCCAGCATTCT. This gives the protein CASSLVTGRGDQPQHS.